This T cell receptor beta chain was found in a study of T cells in Graves' hyperthyroidism and ophthalmopathy. The study, taken as a whole, reports: Model output signaled ophthalmopathy a median around 6.9 months ahead of onset.

RNA transcripts provided the source from which TCR beta CDR3 regions were amplified. A first-round RT-PCR of the TCR CDR3 used the HTBI primer set. Each CDR3 protein is one row after TCRdb ran MiXCR on the multiplex PCR reads. The sample gives roughly 250,000 distinct CDR3 sequences, roughly 14% of which show up once; about 14% is in the top ten. Diagnosis of hyperthyroidism was new in patients aged 18 to 65, and its duration was under 2 months. Reasons for excluding patients were uncontrolled infection, other autoimmune disease, pregnancy or lactation. This clonotype was found many times. The antigen is undetermined. Specimen: blood. This TCR derives from a woman aged 40 to 50 with Graves' hyperthyroidism that later progressed to Graves' ophthalmopathy.

The CDR3: CASSSKVGKQYF. The DNA for the CDR3 is TGTGCCAGCAGTTCCAAGGTTGGAAAGCAGTACTTC. The chain is built from TRBV28 and TRBJ2-7; no reliable D call. The V end lost 4 bases, the J end lost 8 bases, and 12 bases lay between the germline ends. This CDR3 region has 12 residues. Germline-derived CDR1 and CDR2 are MDHEN and SYDVKM.